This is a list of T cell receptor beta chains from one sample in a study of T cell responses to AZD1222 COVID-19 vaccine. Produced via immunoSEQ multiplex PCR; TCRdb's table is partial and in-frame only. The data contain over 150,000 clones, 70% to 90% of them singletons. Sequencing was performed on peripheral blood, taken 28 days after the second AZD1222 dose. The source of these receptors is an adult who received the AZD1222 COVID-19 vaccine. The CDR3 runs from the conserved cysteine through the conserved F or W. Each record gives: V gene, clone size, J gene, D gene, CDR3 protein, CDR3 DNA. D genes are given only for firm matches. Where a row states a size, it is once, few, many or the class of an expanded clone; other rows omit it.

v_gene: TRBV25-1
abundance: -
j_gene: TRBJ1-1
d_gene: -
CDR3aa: CASRTGGEAFF
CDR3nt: TGTGCCAGCAGGACGGGGGGTGAAGCTTTCTTT

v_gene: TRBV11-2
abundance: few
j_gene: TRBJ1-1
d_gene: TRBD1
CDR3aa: CASSPAGGRGRSDTEAFF
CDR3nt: TGTGCCAGCAGCCCCGCGGGGGGCAGGGGGCGATCGGACACTGAAGCTTTCTTT

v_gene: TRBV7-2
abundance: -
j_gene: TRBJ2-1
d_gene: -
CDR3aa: CASSLDRDPSYNEQFF
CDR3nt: TGTGCCAGCAGCTTAGACAGGGACCCTTCCTACAATGAGCAGTTCTTC

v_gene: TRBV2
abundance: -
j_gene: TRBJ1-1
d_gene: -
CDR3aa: CASSEDGESVNTEAFF
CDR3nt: TGTGCCAGCAGTGAAGATGGGGAAAGTGTGAACACTGAAGCTTTCTTT

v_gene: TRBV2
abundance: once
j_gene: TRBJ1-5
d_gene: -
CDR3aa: CASSEDRRQPQHF
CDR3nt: TGTGCCAGCAGTGAGGACAGACGTCAGCCCCAGCATTTT

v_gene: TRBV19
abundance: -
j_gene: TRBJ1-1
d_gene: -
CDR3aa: CASSIAARVNTEAFF
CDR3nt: TGTGCCAGTAGTATAGCGGCCAGGGTGAACACTGAAGCTTTCTTT

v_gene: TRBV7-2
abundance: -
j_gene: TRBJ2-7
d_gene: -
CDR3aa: CASSTPDSLPSYEQYF
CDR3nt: TGTGCCAGCAGCACCCCGGACAGTCTCCCCTCCTACGAGCAGTACTTC

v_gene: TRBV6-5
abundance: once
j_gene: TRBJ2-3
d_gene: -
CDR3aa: CASSYGNTDTQYF
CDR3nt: TGTGCCAGCAGTTACGGAAACACAGATACGCAGTATTTT

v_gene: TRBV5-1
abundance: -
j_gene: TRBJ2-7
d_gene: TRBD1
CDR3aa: CASSPGQGAYEQYF
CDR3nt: TGCGCCAGCAGTCCGGGACAGGGGGCTTACGAGCAGTACTTC

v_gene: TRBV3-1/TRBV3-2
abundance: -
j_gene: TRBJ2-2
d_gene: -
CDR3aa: CASSQGMTANTGELFF
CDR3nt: TGTGCCAGCAGCCAAGGTATGACAGCTAACACCGGGGAGCTGTTTTTT

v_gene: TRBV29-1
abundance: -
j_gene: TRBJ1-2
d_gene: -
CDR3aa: CSAITPAETNYGYTF
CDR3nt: TGCAGCGCGATAACGCCGGCAGAGACTAACTATGGCTACACCTTC

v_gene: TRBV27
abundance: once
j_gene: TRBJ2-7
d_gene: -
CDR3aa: CASSLAGAYEQYF
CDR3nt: TGTGCCAGCAGTTTAGCAGGGGCCTACGAGCAGTACTTC

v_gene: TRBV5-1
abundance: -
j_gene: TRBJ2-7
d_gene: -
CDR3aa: CASSKGGVLQSGEQYF
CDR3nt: TGCGCCAGCAGCAAGGGGGGAGTTCTCCAAAGTGGCGAGCAGTACTTC

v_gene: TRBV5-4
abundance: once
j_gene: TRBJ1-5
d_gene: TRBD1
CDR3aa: CASSADRVGQPQHF
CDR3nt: TGTGCCAGCAGCGCGGACAGGGTGGGACAGCCCCAGCATTTT

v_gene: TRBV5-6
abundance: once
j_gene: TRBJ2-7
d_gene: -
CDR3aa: CASSLVGNSYEQYF
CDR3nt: TGTGCCAGCAGCTTAGTGGGAAACTCCTACGAGCAGTACTTC

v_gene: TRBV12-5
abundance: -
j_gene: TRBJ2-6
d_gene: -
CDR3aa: CASGPGSGANVLTF
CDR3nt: TGTGCTAGTGGTCCGGGCTCTGGGGCCAACGTCCTGACTTTC

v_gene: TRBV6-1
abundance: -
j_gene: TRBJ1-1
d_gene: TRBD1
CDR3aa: CASSEIVTGVGNTEAFF
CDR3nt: TGTGCCAGCAGTGAAATAGTCACAGGGGTGGGGAACACTGAAGCTTTCTTT

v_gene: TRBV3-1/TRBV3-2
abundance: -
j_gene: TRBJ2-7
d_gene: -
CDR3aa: CASSSHVGSNEQYF
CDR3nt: TGTGCCAGCAGCTCCCACGTAGGTTCCAACGAGCAGTACTTC

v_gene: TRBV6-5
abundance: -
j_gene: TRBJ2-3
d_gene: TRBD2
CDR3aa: CASSERGGGTDTQYF
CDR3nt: TGTGCCAGCTCAGAGCGGGGGGGAGGCACAGATACGCAGTATTTT

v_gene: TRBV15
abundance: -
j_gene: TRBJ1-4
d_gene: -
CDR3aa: CATSDGGLLANEKLFF
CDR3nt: TGTGCCACCAGCGATGGCGGTCTGTTGGCTAATGAAAAACTGTTTTTT

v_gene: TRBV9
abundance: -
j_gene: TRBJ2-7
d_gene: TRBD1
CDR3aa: CASSVAPSDRGHEQYF
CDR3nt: TGTGCCAGCAGCGTAGCCCCCTCGGACAGGGGGCATGAGCAGTACTTC

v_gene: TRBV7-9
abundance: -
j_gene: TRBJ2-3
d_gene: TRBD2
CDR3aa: CASSSHLTGGARDTQYF
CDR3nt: TGTGCCAGCAGCTCCCACCTAACCGGGGGGGCGAGAGATACGCAGTATTTT

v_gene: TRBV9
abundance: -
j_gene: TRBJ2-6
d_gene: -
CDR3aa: CASSRRLQLSGANVLTF
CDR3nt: TGTGCCAGCAGCCGTAGGCTTCAGCTCTCTGGGGCCAACGTCCTGACTTTC

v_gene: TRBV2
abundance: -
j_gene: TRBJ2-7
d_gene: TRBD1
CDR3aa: CASSGTGDEQYF
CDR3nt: TGTGCCAGCAGCGGGACAGGGGACGAGCAGTACTTC

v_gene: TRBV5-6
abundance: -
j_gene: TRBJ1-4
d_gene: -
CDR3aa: CASSFGGSLGDTNEKLFF
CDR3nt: TGTGCCAGCAGCTTCGGGGGCAGCCTCGGAGACACTAATGAAAAACTGTTTTTT

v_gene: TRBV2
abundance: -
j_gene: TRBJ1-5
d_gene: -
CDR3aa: CASKGPGGYQPQHF
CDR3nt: TGTGCCAGCAAAGGGCCGGGGGGCTATCAGCCCCAGCATTTT

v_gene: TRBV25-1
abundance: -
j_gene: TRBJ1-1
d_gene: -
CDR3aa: CASSEYLGRNTEAFF
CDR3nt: TGTGCCAGCAGTGAATATCTCGGAAGGAACACTGAAGCTTTCTTT

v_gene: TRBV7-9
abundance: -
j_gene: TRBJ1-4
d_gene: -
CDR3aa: CASSLAMAGEKLFF
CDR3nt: TGTGCCAGCAGCTTGGCCATGGCAGGGGAAAAACTGTTTTTT

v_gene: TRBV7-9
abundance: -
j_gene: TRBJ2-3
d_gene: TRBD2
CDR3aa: CASSLGLDWSTDTQYF
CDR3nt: TGTGCCAGCAGCTTGGGACTAGATTGGAGCACAGATACGCAGTATTTT